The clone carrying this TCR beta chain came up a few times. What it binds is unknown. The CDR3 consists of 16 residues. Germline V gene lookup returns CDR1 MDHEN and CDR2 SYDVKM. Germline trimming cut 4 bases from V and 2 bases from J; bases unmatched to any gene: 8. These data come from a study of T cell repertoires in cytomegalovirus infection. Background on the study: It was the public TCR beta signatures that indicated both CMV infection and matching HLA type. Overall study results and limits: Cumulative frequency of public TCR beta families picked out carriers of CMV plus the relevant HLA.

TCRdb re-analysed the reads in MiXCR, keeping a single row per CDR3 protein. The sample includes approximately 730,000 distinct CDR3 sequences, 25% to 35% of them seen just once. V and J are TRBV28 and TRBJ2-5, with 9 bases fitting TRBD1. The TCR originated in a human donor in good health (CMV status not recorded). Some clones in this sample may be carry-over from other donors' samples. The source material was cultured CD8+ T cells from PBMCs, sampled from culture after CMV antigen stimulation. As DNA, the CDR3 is TGTGCCAGCAGTTGGAGGACAGGGGAAGATCAAGAGACCCAGTACTTC. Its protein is CASSWRTGEDQETQYF.